The sequence of this T cell receptor beta chain was determined in a study of TIL therapy for anti-PD-1-resistant metastatic lung cancer. The time point: pre-treatment sample, taken before nivolumab and TIL therapy. Adults with stage 4 NSCLC were enrolled in a phase I trial. The immunoSEQ assay was v3. Profiling relied on immunoSEQ multiplex PCR, and the TCRdb table lists in-frame clones only, not all of them. The table records fewer than 20,000 clones, roughly four fifths of them present only once. Sequences were derived from blood, sampled at baseline. The clonotype originates from a person between 30 and 80 years old with non-small cell lung cancer.

The DNA of the CDR3 is TGTGCCAGCAGCGTAGAGGCCGTCTCCTACGAGCAGTACTTC. The encoded protein is CASSVEAVSYEQYF. The rearrangement links TRBV9 to TRBJ2-7; D not resolved. Germline V lookup: CDR1 SGDLS, CDR2 YYNGEE. V dropped 0 bases and J dropped 0 bases, with 7 bases sitting between them. The CDR3 loop spans 14 amino acids.